This T cell receptor (beta chain) is drawn from a study of neoadjuvant anti-PD-1 for oral cavity cancer. Time point here: after neoadjuvant nivolumab, at surgical resection. The table came from immunoSEQ multiplex PCR; TCRdb's copy has only in-frame clones and leaves some out. The data hold some 10,000 clones, with about 64% observed a single time. This material consisted of tumor tissue, taken after nivolumab (anti-PD-1) treatment. Every receptor here comes from a person between 40 and 80 years old with oral cavity squamous cell carcinoma.

The chain's CDR3 is CASSPLPGRQTYEQYF. The CDR3, as DNA: TGTGCCAGCTCACCCCTTCCGGGACGGCAAACCTACGAGCAGTACTTC. The genes are TRBV18 and TRBJ2-7, with D perhaps matching TRBD1 or TRBD2 (5 bases each). The CDR3 is 16 residues long. CDR1 is KGHSH and CDR2 is LQKENI in the germline V gene. Between the trimmed V and J ends, which lost 3 bases and 2 bases, there was a span of 17 bases.